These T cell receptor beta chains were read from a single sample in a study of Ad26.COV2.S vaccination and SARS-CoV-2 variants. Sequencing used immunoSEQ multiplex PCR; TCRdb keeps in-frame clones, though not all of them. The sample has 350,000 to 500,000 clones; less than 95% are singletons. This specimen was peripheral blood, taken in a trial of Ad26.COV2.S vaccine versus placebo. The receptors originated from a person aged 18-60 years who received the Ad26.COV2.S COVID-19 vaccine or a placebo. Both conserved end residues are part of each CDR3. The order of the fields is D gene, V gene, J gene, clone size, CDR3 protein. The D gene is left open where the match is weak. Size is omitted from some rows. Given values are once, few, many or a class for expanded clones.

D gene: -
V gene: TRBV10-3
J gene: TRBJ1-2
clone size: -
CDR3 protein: CAISETGHLDYGYTF

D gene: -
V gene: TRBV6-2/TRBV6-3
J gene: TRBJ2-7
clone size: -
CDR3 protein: CASSNTTGLISYEQYF

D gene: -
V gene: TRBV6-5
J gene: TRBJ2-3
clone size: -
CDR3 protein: CASRRLQPGKDTQYF

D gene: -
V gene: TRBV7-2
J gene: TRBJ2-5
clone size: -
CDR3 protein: CASSTRTSQETQYF

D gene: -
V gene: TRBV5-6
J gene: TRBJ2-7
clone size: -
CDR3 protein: CASSLGPGRVAYEQYF

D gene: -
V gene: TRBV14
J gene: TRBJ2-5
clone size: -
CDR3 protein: CASSHRTLLLGETQYF

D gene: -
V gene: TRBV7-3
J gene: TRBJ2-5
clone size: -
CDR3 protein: CASSLHQLAETQYF

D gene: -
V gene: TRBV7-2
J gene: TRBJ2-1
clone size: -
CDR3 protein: CASSVQGSYNEQFF

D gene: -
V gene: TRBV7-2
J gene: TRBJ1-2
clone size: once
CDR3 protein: CASSAGGPGVGYTF

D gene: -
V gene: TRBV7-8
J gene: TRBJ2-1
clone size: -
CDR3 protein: CASSLAAGSYNEQFF

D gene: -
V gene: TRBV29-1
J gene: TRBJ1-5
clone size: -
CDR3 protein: CSVRVSGGNQPQHF

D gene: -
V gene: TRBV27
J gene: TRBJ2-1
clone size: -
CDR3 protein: CASRSTGEYNEQFF

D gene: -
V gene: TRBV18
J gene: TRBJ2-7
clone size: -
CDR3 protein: CASSSGPAAYEQYF

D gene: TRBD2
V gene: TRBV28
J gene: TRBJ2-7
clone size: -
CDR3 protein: CASRNPSGNYEQYF

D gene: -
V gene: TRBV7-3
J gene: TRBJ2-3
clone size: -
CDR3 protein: CASSPDTTTDTQYF

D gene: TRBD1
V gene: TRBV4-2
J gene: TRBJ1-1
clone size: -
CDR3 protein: CASSQTDRVNTEAFF

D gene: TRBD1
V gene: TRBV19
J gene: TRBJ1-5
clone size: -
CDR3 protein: CASSIGTGFGQPQHF

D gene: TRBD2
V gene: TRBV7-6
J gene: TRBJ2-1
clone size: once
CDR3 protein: CASSFQSGIRRYNEQFF

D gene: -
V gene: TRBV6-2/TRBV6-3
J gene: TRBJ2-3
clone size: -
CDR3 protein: CASSYSVRAGDTQYF

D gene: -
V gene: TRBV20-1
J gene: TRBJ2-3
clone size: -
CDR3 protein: CSASARSVAGTDTQYF

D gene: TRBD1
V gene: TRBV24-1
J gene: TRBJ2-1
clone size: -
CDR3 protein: CATSVETGVYNEQFF

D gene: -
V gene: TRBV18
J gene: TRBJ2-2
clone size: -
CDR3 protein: CASSPTADNTGELFF

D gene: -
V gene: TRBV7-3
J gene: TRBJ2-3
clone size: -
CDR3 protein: CASSVGGHDTDTQYF

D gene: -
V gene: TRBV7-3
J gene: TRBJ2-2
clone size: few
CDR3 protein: CASSFGLNTGELFF

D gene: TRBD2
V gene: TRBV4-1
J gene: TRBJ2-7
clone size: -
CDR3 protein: CASSHQLAGGPYEQYF

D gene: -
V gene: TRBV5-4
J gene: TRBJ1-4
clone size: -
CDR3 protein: CASSLTPDEKLFF

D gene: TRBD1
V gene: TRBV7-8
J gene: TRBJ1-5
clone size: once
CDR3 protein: CASSPIPDRAINQPQHF

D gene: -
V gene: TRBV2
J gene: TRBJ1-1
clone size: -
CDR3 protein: CASTEIPTGMGTEAFF

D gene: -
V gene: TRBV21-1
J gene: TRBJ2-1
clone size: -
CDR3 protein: CASRAGGLAGDNEQFF

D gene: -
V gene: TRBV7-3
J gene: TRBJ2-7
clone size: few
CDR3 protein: CASSLADSYEQYF

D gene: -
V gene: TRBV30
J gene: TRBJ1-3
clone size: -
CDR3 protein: CAWGDLAGNTIYF

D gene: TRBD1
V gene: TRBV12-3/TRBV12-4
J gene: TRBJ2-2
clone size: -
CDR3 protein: CASDRGPTGELFF

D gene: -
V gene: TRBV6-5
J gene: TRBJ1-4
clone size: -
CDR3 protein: CASTPGGGEKLFF

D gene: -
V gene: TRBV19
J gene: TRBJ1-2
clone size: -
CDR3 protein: CASSLGVNYGYTF

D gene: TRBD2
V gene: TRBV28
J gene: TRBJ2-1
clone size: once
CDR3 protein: CASRGELAGYNEQFF

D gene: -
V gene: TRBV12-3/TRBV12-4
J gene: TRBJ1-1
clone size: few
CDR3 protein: CASSFGNTEAFF

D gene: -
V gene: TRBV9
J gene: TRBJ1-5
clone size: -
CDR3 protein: CASSSGGTQPQHF

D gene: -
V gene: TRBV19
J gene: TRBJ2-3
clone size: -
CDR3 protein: CASSIGQTDTQYF

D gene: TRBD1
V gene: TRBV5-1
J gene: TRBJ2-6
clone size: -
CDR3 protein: CASSLDTGTGGAGSGANVLTF

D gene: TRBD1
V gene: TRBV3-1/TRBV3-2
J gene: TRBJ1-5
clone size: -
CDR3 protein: CASSQEDRDQPQHF

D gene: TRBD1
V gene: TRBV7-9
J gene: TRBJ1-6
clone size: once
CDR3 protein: CASSFGQGTDSPLHF

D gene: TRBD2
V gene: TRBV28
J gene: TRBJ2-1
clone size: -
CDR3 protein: CASSPTSGRGQFF

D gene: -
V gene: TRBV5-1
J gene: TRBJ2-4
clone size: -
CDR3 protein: CASSLAPGREYFIQYF

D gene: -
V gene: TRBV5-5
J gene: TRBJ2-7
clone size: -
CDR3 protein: CASSPVGRTYEQYF

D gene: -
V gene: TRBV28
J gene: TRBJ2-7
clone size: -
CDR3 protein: CASGMPEQYF

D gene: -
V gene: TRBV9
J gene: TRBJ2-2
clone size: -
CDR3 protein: CASSNRVINTGELFF

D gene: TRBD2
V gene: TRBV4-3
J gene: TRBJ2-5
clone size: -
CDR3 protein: CASSQGTSGRSGETQYF

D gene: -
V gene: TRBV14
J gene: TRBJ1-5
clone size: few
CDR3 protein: CASRGQPQHF

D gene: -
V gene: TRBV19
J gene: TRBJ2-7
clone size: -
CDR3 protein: CASSTAGQTKEQYF

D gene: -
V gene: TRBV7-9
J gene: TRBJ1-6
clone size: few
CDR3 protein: CATAGGGHHLIIRPLHF

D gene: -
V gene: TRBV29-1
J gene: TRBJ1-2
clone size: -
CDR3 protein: CSATTGGGDYGYTF

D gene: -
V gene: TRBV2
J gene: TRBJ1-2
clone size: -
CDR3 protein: CASSDRRANYGYTF

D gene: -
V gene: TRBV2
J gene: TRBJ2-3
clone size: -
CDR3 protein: CASSERPGVADTQYF